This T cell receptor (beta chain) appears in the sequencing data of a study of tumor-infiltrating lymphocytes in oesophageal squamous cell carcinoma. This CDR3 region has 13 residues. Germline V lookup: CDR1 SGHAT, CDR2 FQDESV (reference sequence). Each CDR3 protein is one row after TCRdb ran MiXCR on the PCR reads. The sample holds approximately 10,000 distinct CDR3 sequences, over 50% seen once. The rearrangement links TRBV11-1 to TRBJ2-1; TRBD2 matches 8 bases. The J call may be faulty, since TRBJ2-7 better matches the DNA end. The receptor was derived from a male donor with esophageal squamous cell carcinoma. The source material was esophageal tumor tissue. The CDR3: CASSRTSTYEQYF. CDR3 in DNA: TGTGCCAGCAGTCGGACTAGCACCTACGAGCAGTACTTC.